This T cell receptor (beta chain) was retrieved from a study of cytomegalovirus exposure and HLA in healthy donors. Concerning this clone: Its antigen remains unknown.

The primer mix had 60 Vbeta and 13 Jbeta primers. Only in-frame clones appear in the TCRdb table, and some are missing; sequencing was by immunoSEQ multiplex PCR. This sample has more than 110,000 clones, with around 72% found just once. Study-wide results and limits: Rare TCR sequences predominated, though certain public TCRs were found in many donors. In a later analysis, across HLA loci, associated TCR counts were highest for DRB1, lowest for HLA-C. Earlier analysis looked at TCR beta V segments, and most were productive about 90% or about 30% of the time.

Sequencing was done on a sample of PBMCs. The TCR was taken from a woman aged 40-49 years in good health and CMV-seronegative.

The CDR3 DNA follows: TGTGCCAGCACCCCCCCCCACAGGGGAAGTCAGCCCCAGCATTTT. This gives the protein CASTPPHRGSQPQHF. The V and J genes are TRBV6-1 and TRBJ1-5, with 7 bases lining up with TRBD1. Trimming took 7 bases from V and 6 from J; bases not matched to a gene: 12. Germline V gene sequence: CDR1 MNHNS, CDR2 SASEGT. The CDR3 spans 15 residues.